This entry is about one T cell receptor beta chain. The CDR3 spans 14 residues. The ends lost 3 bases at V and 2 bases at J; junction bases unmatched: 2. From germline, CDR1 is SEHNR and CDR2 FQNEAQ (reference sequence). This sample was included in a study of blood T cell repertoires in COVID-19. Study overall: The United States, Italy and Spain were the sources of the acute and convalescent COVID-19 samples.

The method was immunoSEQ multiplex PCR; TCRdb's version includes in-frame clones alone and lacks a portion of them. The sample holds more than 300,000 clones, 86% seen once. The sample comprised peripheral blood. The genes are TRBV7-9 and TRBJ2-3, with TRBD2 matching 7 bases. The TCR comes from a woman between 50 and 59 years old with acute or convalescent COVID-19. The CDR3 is CASSFAGATDTQYF. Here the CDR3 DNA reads TGTGCCAGCAGCTTCGCGGGAGCCACAGATACGCAGTATTTT.